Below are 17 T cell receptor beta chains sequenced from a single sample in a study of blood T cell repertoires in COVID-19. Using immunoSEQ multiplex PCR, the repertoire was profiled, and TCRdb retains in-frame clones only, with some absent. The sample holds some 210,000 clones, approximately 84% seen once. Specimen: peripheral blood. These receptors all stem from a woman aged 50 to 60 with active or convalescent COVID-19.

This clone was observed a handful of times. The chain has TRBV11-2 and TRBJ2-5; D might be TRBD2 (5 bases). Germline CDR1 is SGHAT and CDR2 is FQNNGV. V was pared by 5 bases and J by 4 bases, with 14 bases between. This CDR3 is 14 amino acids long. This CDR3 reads CASSTSLGRETQYF. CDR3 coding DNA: TGTGCCAGCAGCACCTCACTAGGACGAGAGACCCAGTACTTC. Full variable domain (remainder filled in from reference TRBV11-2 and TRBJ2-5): EAGVAQSPRYKIIEKRQSVAFWCNPISGHATLYWYQQILGQGPKLLIQFQNNGVVDDSQLPKDRFSAERLKGVDSTLKIQPAKLEDSAVYLCASSTSLGRETQYFGPGTRLLVL.

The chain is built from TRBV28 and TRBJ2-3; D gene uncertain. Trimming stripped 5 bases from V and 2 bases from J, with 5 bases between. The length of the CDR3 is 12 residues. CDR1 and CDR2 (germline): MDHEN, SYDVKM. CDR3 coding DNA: TGTGCCAGCAGTGAGTTCACAGATACGCAGTATTTT. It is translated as CASSEFTDTQYF.

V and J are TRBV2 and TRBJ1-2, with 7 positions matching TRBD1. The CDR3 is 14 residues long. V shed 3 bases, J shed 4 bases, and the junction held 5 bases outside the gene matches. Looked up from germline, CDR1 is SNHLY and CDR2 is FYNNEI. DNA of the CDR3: TGTGCCAGCAGTGACCAGGGGGACGGCTATGGCTACACCTTC. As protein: CASSDQGDGYGYTF.

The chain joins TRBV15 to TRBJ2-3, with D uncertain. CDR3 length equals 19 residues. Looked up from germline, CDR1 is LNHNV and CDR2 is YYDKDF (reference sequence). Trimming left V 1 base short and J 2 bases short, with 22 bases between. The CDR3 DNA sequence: TGTGCCACCAGCAGAGGAGCCCTGAAGTTGCCGTTTACCACAGATACGCAGTATTTT. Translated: CATSRGALKLPFTTDTQYF.

CDR3 sequence reads: CASSEHRDFLRYTF. Here the CDR3 DNA reads TGTGCCAGCAGCGAACACCGGGACTTTTTGCGGTACACCTTC. The rearrangement uses TRBV25-1 and TRBJ1-2; D might be TRBD1 (5 bases). The CDR3 covers 14 residues. Germline CDR1 is MGHDK and CDR2 is SYGVNS. Between the trimmed V and J ends, which lost 6 bases and 11 bases, there was a span of 22 bases.

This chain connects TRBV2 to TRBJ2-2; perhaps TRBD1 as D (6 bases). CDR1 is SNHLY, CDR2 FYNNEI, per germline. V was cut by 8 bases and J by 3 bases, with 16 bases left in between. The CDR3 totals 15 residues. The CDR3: CASGKTGLYTGELFF. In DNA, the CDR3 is TGTGCCAGCGGTAAAACAGGGCTCTACACCGGGGAGCTGTTTTTT.

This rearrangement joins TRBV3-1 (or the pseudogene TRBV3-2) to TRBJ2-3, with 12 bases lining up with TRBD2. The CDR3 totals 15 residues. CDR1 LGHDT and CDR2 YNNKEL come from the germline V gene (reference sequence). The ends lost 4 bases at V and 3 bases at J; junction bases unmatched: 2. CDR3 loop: CASSPTSGGTDTQYF. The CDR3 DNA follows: TGTGCCAGCAGCCCTACTAGCGGGGGGACAGATACGCAGTATTTT.

Here the CDR3 DNA reads TGTGCCAGCAGTGAGGGGGGGGGTCCTCAGCCCCAGCATTTT. This translates into CASSEGGGPQPQHF. The chain is built from TRBV2 and TRBJ1-5; TRBD1 might be the D (5 bases). The CDR3 consists of 14 residues. Germline CDR1 is SNHLY and CDR2 is FYNNEI. With 3 bases removed from V and 6 bases from J, the gap between germline ends came to 12 bases.

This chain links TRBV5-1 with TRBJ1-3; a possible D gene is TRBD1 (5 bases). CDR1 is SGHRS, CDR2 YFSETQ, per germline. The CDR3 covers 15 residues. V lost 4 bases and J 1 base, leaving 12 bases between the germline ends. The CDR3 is CASSRGGDSGNTIYF. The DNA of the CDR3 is TGCGCCAGCAGCAGGGGAGGGGATTCTGGAAACACCATATATTTT.

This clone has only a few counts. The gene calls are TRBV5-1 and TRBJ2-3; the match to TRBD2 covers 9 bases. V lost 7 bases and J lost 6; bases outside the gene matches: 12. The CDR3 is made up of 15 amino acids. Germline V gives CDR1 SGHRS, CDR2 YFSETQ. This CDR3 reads CASVRKAGGPDTQYF. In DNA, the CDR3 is TGCGCCAGCGTCCGCAAAGCGGGAGGACCCGATACGCAGTATTTT.

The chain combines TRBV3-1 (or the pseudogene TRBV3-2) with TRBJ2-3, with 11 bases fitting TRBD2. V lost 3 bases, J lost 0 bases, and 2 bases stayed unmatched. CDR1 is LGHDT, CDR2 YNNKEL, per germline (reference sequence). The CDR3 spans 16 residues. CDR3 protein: CASSQRLAGSTDTQYF. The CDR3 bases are TGTGCCAGCAGCCAGCGACTAGCGGGGAGCACAGATACGCAGTATTTT.

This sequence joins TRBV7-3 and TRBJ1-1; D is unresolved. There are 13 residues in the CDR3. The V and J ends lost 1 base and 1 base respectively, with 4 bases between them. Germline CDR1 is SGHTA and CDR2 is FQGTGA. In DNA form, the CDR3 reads TGTGCCAGCAGCTTAAACAAGAACACTGAAGCTTTCTTT. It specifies CASSLNKNTEAFF.

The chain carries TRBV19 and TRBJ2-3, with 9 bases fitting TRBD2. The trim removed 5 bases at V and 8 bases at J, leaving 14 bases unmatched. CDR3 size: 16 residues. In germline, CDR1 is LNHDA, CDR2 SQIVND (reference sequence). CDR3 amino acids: CASSPPLGREGRTQYF. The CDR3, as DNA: TGTGCCAGTAGTCCACCCCTCGGGCGGGAGGGTCGTACGCAGTATTTT.

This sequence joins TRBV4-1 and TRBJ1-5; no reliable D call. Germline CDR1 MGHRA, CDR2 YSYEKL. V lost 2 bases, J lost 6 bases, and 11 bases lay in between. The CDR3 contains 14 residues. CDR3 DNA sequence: TGCGCCAGCAGCCAAAGTTATGGCGGTCAGCCCCAGCATTTT. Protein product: CASSQSYGGQPQHF.

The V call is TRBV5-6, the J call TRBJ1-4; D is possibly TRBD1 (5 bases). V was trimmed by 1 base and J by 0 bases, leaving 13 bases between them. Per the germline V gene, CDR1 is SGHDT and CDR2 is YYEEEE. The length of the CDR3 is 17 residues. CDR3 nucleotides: TGTGCCAGCAGCTTGTGGGGCTCAGACCCAACTAATGAAAAACTGTTTTTT. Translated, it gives CASSLWGSDPTNEKLFF. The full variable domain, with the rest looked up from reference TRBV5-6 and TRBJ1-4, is DAGVTQSPTHLIKTRGQQVTLRCSPKSGHDTVSWYQQALGQGPQFIFQYYEEEERQRGNFPDRFSGHQFPNYSSELNVNALLLGDSALYLCASSLWGSDPTNEKLFFGSGTQLSVL.

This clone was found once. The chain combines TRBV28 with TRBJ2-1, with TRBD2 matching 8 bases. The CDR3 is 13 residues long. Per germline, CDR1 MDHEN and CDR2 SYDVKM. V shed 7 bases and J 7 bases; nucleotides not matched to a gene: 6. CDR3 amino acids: CASNERGWNEQFF. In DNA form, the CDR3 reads TGTGCCAGCAACGAGCGGGGGTGGAATGAGCAGTTCTTC.

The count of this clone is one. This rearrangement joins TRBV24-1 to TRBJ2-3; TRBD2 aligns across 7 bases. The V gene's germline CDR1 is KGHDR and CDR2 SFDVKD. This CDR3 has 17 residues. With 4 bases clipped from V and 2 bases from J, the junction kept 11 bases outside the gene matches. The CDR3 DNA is TGTGCCACCAGTGACCCCCCCCCGGGAGGTCTCACAGATACGCAGTATTTT. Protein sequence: CATSDPPPGGLTDTQYF.